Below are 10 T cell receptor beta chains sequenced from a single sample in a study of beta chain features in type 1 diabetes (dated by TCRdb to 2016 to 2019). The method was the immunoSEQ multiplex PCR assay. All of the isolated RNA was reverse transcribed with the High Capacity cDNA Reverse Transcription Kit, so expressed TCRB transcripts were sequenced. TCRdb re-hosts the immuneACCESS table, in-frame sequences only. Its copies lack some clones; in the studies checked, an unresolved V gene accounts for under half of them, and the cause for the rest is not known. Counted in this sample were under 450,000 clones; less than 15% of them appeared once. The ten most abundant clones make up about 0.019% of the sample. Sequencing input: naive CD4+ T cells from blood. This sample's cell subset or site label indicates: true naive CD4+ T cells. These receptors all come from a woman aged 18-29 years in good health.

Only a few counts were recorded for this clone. Written as DNA, the CDR3 is TGCAGCGCTTGGAGGACTGGGGCCAACGTCCTGACTTTC. This encodes CSAWRTGANVLTF. The chain couples TRBV29-1 to TRBJ2-6; D is perhaps TRBD2 (5 bases). The CDR3 has 13 residues. The V gene lost 7 bases and the J gene lost 2 bases, with 9 bases spanning the gap. From germline, CDR1 is SQVTM and CDR2 ANQGSEA.

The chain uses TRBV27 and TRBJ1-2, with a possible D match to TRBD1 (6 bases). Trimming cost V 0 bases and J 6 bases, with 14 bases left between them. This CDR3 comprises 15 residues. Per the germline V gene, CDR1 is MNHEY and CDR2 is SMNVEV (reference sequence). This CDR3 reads CASSLSRGTLDGYTF. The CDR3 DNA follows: TGTGCCAGCAGTTTATCGAGGGGGACCTTGGATGGCTACACCTTC.

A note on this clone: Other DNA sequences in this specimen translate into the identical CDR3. The CDR3 region is CASSLDGVRQPQHF. CDR3 coding DNA: TGTGCCAGCAGCCTGGACGGGGTAAGACAGCCCCAGCATTTT. The V call is TRBV28, the J call TRBJ1-5, with no clear D. Germline loops: CDR1 MDHEN, CDR2 SYDVKM. Trimming stripped 6 bases from V and 7 bases from J, with 16 bases between. CDR3 length: 14 residues.

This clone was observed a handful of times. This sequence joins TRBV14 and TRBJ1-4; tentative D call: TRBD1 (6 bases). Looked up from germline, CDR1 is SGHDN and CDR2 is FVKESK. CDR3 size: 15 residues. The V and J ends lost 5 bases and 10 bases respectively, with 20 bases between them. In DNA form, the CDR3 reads TGTGCCAGCAGCTTTACTCAGGGGAAGGTGGCAAAACTGTTTTTT. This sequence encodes CASSFTQGKVAKLFF.

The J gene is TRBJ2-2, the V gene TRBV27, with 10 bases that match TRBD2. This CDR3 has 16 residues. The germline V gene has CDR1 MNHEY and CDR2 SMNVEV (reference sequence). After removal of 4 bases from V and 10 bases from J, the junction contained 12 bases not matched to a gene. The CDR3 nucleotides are TGTGCCAGCAGTTGGTTAACGCTAGCGGGAGAGGTGGAGCTGTTTTTT. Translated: CASSWLTLAGEVELFF.

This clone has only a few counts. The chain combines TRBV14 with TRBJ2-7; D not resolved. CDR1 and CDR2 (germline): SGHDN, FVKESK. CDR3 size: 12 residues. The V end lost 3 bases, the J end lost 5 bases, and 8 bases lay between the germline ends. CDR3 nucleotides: TGTGCCAGCAGCCAGTGGAGAAACGAGCAGTACTTC. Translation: CASSQWRNEQYF. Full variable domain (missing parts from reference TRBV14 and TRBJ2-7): EAGVTQFPSHSVIEKGQTVTLRCDPISGHDNLYWYRRVMGKEIKFLLHFVKESKQDESGMPNNRFLAERTGGTYSTLKVQPAELEDSGVYFCASSQWRNEQYFGPGTRLTVT.

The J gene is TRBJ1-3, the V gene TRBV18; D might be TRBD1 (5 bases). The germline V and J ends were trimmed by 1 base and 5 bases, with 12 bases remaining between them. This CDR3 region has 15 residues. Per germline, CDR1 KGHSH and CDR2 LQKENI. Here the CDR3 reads CASSPQGETRNTIYF. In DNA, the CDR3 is TGTGCCAGCTCACCACAAGGGGAAACCAGAAACACCATATATTTT.

CDR3 loop: CASSPMEATANEQYF. The DNA of the CDR3 is TGTGCCAGCTCACCAATGGAGGCCACGGCCAACGAGCAGTACTTC. J is TRBJ2-7 and V is TRBV18; TRBD2 might be the D (5 bases). CDR3 length equals 15 residues. CDR1 is KGHSH and CDR2 is LQKENI in the germline V gene. Trimming took off 2 bases at V and 5 bases at J, with 16 bases between the two ends.

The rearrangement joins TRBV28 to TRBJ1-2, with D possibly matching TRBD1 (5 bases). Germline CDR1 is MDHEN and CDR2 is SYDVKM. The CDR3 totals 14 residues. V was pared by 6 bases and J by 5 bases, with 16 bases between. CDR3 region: CASSQLSRVYGYTF. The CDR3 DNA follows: TGTGCCAGCAGCCAACTTTCCAGGGTTTATGGCTACACCTTC.

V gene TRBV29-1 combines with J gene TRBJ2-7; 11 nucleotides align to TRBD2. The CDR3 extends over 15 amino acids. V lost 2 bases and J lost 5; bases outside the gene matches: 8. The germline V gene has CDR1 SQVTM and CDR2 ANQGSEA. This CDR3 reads CSVETSGRSIHEQYF. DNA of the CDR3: TGCAGCGTTGAAACTAGCGGGAGATCGATACACGAGCAGTACTTC.